This note documents a single T cell receptor (beta chain) sequence. Its recognized antigen is unknown. No per-base quality is available; no much larger clone lies one base away. Based on the germline V gene, the CDR1 and CDR2 sequences are SGDLS and YYNGEE. The CDR3, from cysteine to phenylalanine, totals 14 residues. Kept here is only the CDR3 DNA, which spans 42 bases and is read in frame from base 1. Trimming leaves V shorter by 9 bases and J shorter by 0 bases, with the junction holding 5 bases beyond the gene matches. The data were taken from a study of T cell repertoires in MIS-A myocarditis (dated 2022 in TCRdb). TCRbeta CDR3 regions were amplified by the immunoSEQ bias-controlled multiplex PCR and were subjected to high-throughput sequencing. The authors' analysis ran thus. CDR3 sequences were collapsed and filtered by the immunoSEQ vendor pipeline to quantify abundance and frequency of each unique TCRbeta CDR3. CD-HIT clustered dominant CDR3 amino acid sequences with SARS-CoV-2-specific ImmuneCODE TCRbeta sequences at a 90% global sequence identity threshold. Clones were classed as hyperexpanded at frequencies of 0.1 to 1 and as large at frequencies of 0.01 to 0.1. MiXCR was used to confirm CDR3 amino acid sequences and V and J gene assignments of dominant clones. The R stringdist package was used to compute Levenshtein distances between the patient clonotypes and the ImmuneCODE hits. TCRdb's version of the immuneACCESS table is confined to in-frame rearrangements and falls short of the full clone set. An unresolved V gene accounts for under half of the shortfall where checked; the remainder is of unknown origin. V and J calls and clone size are given by that table; D and trimming were obtained from the DNA. The sample table lists some 12,000 clones, roughly 84% of them with a count of one. Roughly 30% of the sample is taken by the ten largest.

The QIAamp DNA FFPE kit was used to extract genomic DNA from formalin-fixed paraffin-embedded autopsy tissue. The sequence links TRBV9 to TRBJ1-3; 8 of the junction bases match TRBD1. This receptor was obtained from a man aged 18 to 35 with fulminant myocarditis from multisystem inflammatory syndrome in adults (MIS-A) after COVID-19. The sequenced sample was right ventricle heart tissue obtained at autopsy. The intended sense of this specimen's cell subset or site label: cardiac tissue sample (left or right ventricle, interventricular septum, or pericardium). The bases read TGTGCCACCGGGACAGGACGCTCTGGAAACACCATATATTTT. It encodes CATGTGRSGNTIYF. This CDR3, with the reference TRBV9 and TRBJ1-3 proteins standing in past its ends, gives the full variable domain DSGVTQTPKHLITATGQRVTLRCSPRSGDLSVYWYQQSLDQGLQFLIQYYNGEERAKGNILERFSAQQFPDLHSELNLSSLELGDSALYFCATGTGRSGNTIYFGEGSWLTVV.